These 20 T cell receptor beta chains originate from one sample sequenced in a study of T-cell memory formation after mild COVID-19. MiXCR, applied by TCRdb to the 5' RACE reads, yields one record per CDR3 protein. The profile covers over 5,500 distinct CDR3 sequences, with less than 75% appearing a single time and 2.5% taken by the ten largest. The sequenced material came from PBMCs or a T cell subset sorted from them (not recorded which). The receptors come from an adult who had mild COVID-19 (a few samples of this study predate the infection). Cell type and time point are not known.

J is TRBJ2-5 and V is TRBV4-1; no clear D. This CDR3 comprises 15 residues. Trimming pared 0 bases from V and 8 bases from J, leaving 16 bases between. From germline, CDR1 is MGHRA and CDR2 YSYEKL. CDR3 region: CASSQDAAPLGTQYF. In DNA, the CDR3 is TGCGCCAGCAGCCAAGATGCGGCTCCGTTAGGAACCCAGTACTTC.

This clonotype is labeled as medium-sized. The genes are TRBV5-5 and TRBJ2-6; D is ambiguous. V shed 2 bases and J shed 0 bases, with 15 bases lying between them. The CDR3 sequence is 18 residues long. CDR1 and CDR2 from the germline V gene are SGHKS and YYEKEE (reference sequence). CDR3 region: CASSFLYPRISGANVLTF. In nucleotides, the CDR3 is TGTGCCAGCAGCTTCTTATACCCGAGAATCTCTGGGGCCAACGTCCTGACTTTC.

By share, this clonotype ranks as medium-sized (0.01 to 0.1%). The chain recombines TRBV7-8 with TRBJ1-5, with D unclear. The CDR3 consists of 12 residues. V was pared by 1 base and J by 9 bases, with 7 bases between. Germline V CDR1 and CDR2: SGHVS, FQNEAQ. The CDR3 sequence is CASSLGGWPQHF. For the CDR3, the DNA is TGTGCCAGCAGCTTAGGGGGATGGCCCCAGCATTTT.

This sequence joins TRBV5-6 and TRBJ2-1, with 8 bases lining up with TRBD1. The CDR3 sequence is 15 residues long. Germline assignment: CDR1 SGHDT and CDR2 YYEEEE. Trimming took 5 bases from V and 8 from J; bases not matched to a gene: 12. Here the CDR3 DNA reads TGTGCCAGCAGAAATAGGCACAGGGGGATGGATGAGCAGTTCTTC. The encoded protein is CASRNRHRGMDEQFF.

This clonotype was observed at least ten times. CDR3 sequence reads: CASSIGGGPYEQYF. CDR3 DNA sequence: TGTGCCAGTAGTATTGGTGGGGGGCCCTACGAGCAGTACTTC. The chain is built from TRBV19 and TRBJ2-7; D may be TRBD1 or TRBD2 (6 bases each). CDR1 is LNHDA, CDR2 SQIVND, per germline (reference sequence). This CDR3 spans 14 amino acids. V lost 3 bases to trimming and J lost 2 bases, with 11 bases between them.

This clonotype was found once. J is TRBJ2-2 and V is TRBV12-3 or TRBV12-4, with D perhaps TRBD1 (5 bases). V dropped 11 bases and J dropped 0 bases, with 10 bases sitting between them. CDR3 size: 13 residues. CDR3: CALGQTNTGELFF. CDR3 DNA sequence: TGTGCCCTGGGGCAGACGAACACCGGGGAGCTGTTTTTT.

This clonotype is categorized as medium-sized (0.01 to 0.1%). V is TRBV7-8 and J is TRBJ1-1; D gene uncertain. Trimming stripped 5 bases from V and 5 bases from J, with 9 bases between. This CDR3 has 12 residues. In germline, CDR1 is SGHVS, CDR2 FQNEAQ. The CDR3 is CASSMVGTEAFF. CDR3 in DNA: TGTGCCAGCAGCATGGTAGGGACTGAAGCTTTCTTT.

This clonotype was picked up one time. V is TRBV12-3 or TRBV12-4 and J is TRBJ2-7; D gene ambiguous. The CDR3 extends over 11 amino acids. V shed 7 bases and J shed 6 bases, with 10 bases lying between them. The CDR3 loop is CASTSSGEQYF. CDR3 nucleotide sequence: TGTGCCAGCACCTCTTCGGGCGAGCAGTACTTC.

In this sample, this clonotype is large. This chain links TRBV7-9 with TRBJ2-3, with D unresolved. The V end was cut by 4 bases, the J end by 0 bases, with 11 bases between. CDR1 is SEHNR and CDR2 is FQNEAQ in the germline V gene (reference sequence). The CDR3 is 15 amino acids. CDR3 loop: CASSSPLGSTDTQYF. The CDR3 DNA reads TGTGCCAGCAGCTCCCCCCTCGGGAGCACAGATACGCAGTATTTT.

By share of the sample, this clonotype is medium-sized. V gene TRBV27 combines with J gene TRBJ1-6; a possible D gene is TRBD1 (6 bases). CDR1 is MNHEY and CDR2 is SMNVEV in the germline V gene (reference sequence). Trimming took 4 bases from V and 5 from J, leaving 12 bases between them. The CDR3 is 15 residues long. CDR3 DNA sequence: TGTGCCAGCAGTTACAGGGATACGGATAATTCACCCCTCCACTTT. It yields the protein CASSYRDTDNSPLHF.

The chain has TRBV4-2 and TRBJ1-3; no reliable D call. The CDR3 spans 16 residues. The germline V gene encodes CDR1 LGHNA and CDR2 YNFKEQ. Trimming pared 1 base from V and 0 bases from J, leaving 10 bases between. Here the CDR3 reads CASSQGVQRSGNTIYF. CDR3 coding DNA: TGTGCCAGCAGCCAAGGCGTACAGCGCTCTGGAAACACCATATATTTT.

In this sample, this clonotype turned up once. The chain uses TRBV5-1 and TRBJ2-7, with 8 bases matching TRBD1. V was pared by 4 bases and J by 4 bases, with 4 bases of the junction left unmatched. CDR1 SGHRS and CDR2 YFSETQ come from the germline V gene. The CDR3 runs to 13 residues. In nucleotides, the CDR3 is TGCGCCAGCAGCACCGGGACAGGTTACGAGCAGTACTTC. It encodes CASSTGTGYEQYF.

This clonotype is medium-sized in the sample. The chain links TRBV7-9 to TRBJ1-5, with D maybe TRBD1 (5 bases). The CDR3 has 16 residues. V was pared by 5 bases and J by 4 bases, with 18 bases between. The germline gives CDR1 SEHNR, CDR2 FQNEAQ (reference sequence). Here the CDR3 reads CASSPRDARGNQPQHF. CDR3 in DNA: TGTGCCAGCAGCCCCAGGGACGCTCGAGGGAATCAGCCCCAGCATTTT.

The rearrangement joins TRBV20-1 to TRBJ2-5; unclear D gene. V was trimmed by 6 bases and J by 1 base, leaving 6 bases between them. Germline loops: CDR1 DFQATT, CDR2 SNEGSKA (reference sequence). The CDR3 spans 11 residues. The CDR3 DNA reads as TGCAGTGCACCCTTCCAAGAGACCCAGTACTTC. Translation: CSAPFQETQYF.

The chain joins TRBV7-2 to TRBJ2-3; D gene unclear. Trimming shortened V by 4 bases and J by 6 bases, and 8 bases separated the two germline ends. The CDR3 loop spans 12 amino acids. CDR1 is SGHTA and CDR2 is FQGNSA in the germline V gene. The CDR3 sequence: CASSSYKDTQYF. CDR3 DNA sequence: TGTGCCAGCAGCTCGTACAAGGATACGCAGTATTTT.

The V and J genes are TRBV20-1 and TRBJ2-7, with a possible D match to TRBD2 (6 bases). Looked up from germline, CDR1 is DFQATT and CDR2 is SNEGSKA (reference sequence). V lost 1 base and J 2 bases, leaving 12 bases between the germline ends. The CDR3 sequence is 14 residues long. In DNA form, the CDR3 reads TGCAGTGCTAGAGGTGGGACTCAGACCTACGAGCAGTACTTC. Its translation is CSARGGTQTYEQYF.

The rearrangement uses TRBV7-2 and TRBJ2-1, with D perhaps TRBD2 (6 bases). The ends were cut back, 4 bases at V and 4 bases at J, with 17 bases in the middle. Germline V gene lookup returns CDR1 SGHTA and CDR2 FQGNSA. The CDR3 is made up of 16 amino acids. For the CDR3, the DNA is TGTGCCAGCAGCTCGAATATGTGGGGAGGATACAATGAGCAGTTCTTC. Its translation is CASSSNMWGGYNEQFF. The variable domain in full, with the rest retrieved from reference TRBV7-2 and TRBJ2-1, is GAGVSQSPSNKVTEKGKDVELRCDPISGHTALYWYRQSLGQGLEFLIYFQGNSAPDKSGLPSDRFSAERTGGSVSTLTIQRTQQEDSAVYLCASSSNMWGGYNEQFFGPGTRLTVL.

The gene calls are TRBV5-5 and TRBJ2-5; no reliable D call. The V end lost 4 bases, the J end lost 8 bases, and 15 bases lay between the germline ends. CDR3 length equals 13 residues. The V gene's germline CDR1 is SGHKS and CDR2 YYEKEE (reference sequence). CDR3 protein: CASSQDGRGTQYF. CDR3 bases: TGTGCCAGCAGCCAGGACGGCCGTGGTACCCAGTACTTC. Variable domain in full (rest from reference TRBV5-5 and TRBJ2-5): DAGVTQSPTHLIKTRGQQVTLRCSPISGHKSVSWYQQVLGQGPQFIFQYYEKEERGRGNFPDRFSARQFPNYSSELNVNALLLGDSALYLCASSQDGRGTQYFGPGTRLLVL.

The gene calls are TRBV7-2 and TRBJ2-7; 7 bases line up with TRBD2. Germline trimming cut 1 base from V and 3 bases from J; bases unmatched to any gene: 6. Germline-derived CDR1 and CDR2 are SGHTA and FQGNSA. The CDR3 runs 15 residues. CDR3 DNA sequence: TGTGCCAGCAGCTTAGGGTCCGGGACTATCTACGAGCAGTACTTC. Encoded protein: CASSLGSGTIYEQYF.

The chain recombines TRBV10-3 with TRBJ2-2; TRBD2 aligns across 10 bases. The CDR3 is 15 amino acids. The trim removed 4 bases at V and 5 bases at J, leaving 4 bases unmatched. Germline values: CDR1 ENHRY, CDR2 SYGVKD. The DNA of the CDR3 is TGTGCCATCAGTGGCGGACTAGCGGCGACCGGGGAGCTGTTTTTT. Its protein is CAISGGLAATGELFF.